Listed below are T cell receptor beta chains from one sample, sequenced in a study of shared clonotypes between healthy human individuals. Libraries were prepared by immunoSEQ multiplex PCR; TCRdb keeps only in-frame clonotypes and omits some of them. The sample includes about 2.5 million clones, around 92% of them seen just once. Specimen: naive CD4+ T cells from PBMCs. These receptors all come from a man aged 18 to 30 in good health. Some clones in this sample may be carry-over from other donors' samples. Both conserved end residues are part of each CDR3. D genes are given only for firm matches. Size is stated for part of the rows, as once, few or many counts, or as a class when the clone is expanded.

TRBJ2-3 | TRBV4-1 | . | . | CASRQRDPGDTQYF | TGCGCCAGCCGCCAAAGGGACCCAGGGGATACGCAGTATTTT
TRBJ2-7 | TRBV7-8 | TRBD1 | . | CASSSGTGNNYEQYF | TGTGCCAGCAGCTCGGGGACAGGTAATAACTACGAGCAGTACTTC
TRBJ2-5 | TRBV11-2 | . | . | CASGGGETQYF | TGTGCCAGCGGGGGTGGGGAGACCCAGTACTTC
TRBJ2-5 | TRBV7-2 | TRBD2 | few | CASSLSGLAVLGTQYF | TGTGCCAGCAGCTTGTCGGGACTAGCGGTGCTGGGGACCCAGTACTTC
TRBJ2-3 | TRBV5-1 | TRBD2 | . | CASSLDPGTSGSDTQYF | TGCGCCAGCAGCTTGGATCCCGGGACTAGCGGTTCAGATACGCAGTATTTT
TRBJ2-5 | TRBV11-2 | TRBD2 | . | CASSLDQLAGGETQYF | TGTGCCAGCAGCTTAGATCAACTAGCGGGAGGGGAGACCCAGTACTTC
TRBJ2-5 | TRBV5-1 | TRBD1 | . | CASSSSTGGVETQYF | TGCGCCAGCAGCTCCTCGACAGGGGGCGTAGAGACCCAGTACTTC
TRBJ2-2 | TRBV10-2 | TRBD2 | . | CASSERLAGVPPGELFF | TGCGCCAGCAGTGAGCGGCTAGCGGGAGTCCCGCCCGGGGAGCTGTTTTTT
TRBJ2-3 | TRBV5-1 | . | . | CASSDLAGGVKGDTQYF | TGCGCCAGCAGCGACCTCGCCGGAGGGGTTAAAGGAGATACGCAGTATTTT
TRBJ2-1 | TRBV7-2 | . | . | CASSLVGAAKGQFF | TGTGCCAGCAGCTTAGTCGGCGCAGCCAAGGGGCAGTTCTTC
TRBJ1-1 | TRBV2 | . | . | CASSAQNTEAFF | TGTGCCAGCAGTGCACAGAACACTGAAGCTTTCTTT
TRBJ2-7 | TRBV5-6 | TRBD2 | . | CASSLPAGSSYEQYF | TGTGCCAGCAGCTTGCCAGCGGGGAGCTCCTACGAGCAGTACTTC
TRBJ2-2 | TRBV7-6 | . | . | CASGHTTGELFF | TGTGCCAGCGGACACACCACCGGGGAGCTGTTTTTT
TRBJ2-5 | TRBV6-6 | . | . | CASSYRGVETQYF | TGTGCCAGCAGTTACCGGGGAGTAGAGACCCAGTACTTC
TRBJ2-1 | TRBV7-3 | . | . | CASSLGLVSYNEQFF | TGTGCCAGCAGCTTAGGCCTAGTCTCCTACAATGAGCAGTTCTTC
TRBJ2-3 | TRBV28 | TRBD2 | . | CASGLREVDTQYF | TGTGCCAGCGGGCTGCGGGAGGTGGATACGCAGTATTTT
TRBJ2-5 | TRBV5-1 | . | . | CASSLSAGTSEETQYF | TGCGCCAGCAGCTTGTCCGCCGGGACATCTGAGGAGACCCAGTACTTC
TRBJ2-1 | TRBV5-1 | TRBD2 | . | CASSLASGTSVNEQFF | TGCGCCAGCAGCTTGGCATCCGGGACTAGCGTAAATGAGCAGTTCTTC
TRBJ1-2 | TRBV9 | . | . | CASSRGSGQQNYGYTF | TGTGCCAGCAGCAGAGGGTCTGGACAGCAGAACTATGGCTACACCTTC
TRBJ2-1 | TRBV10-3 | . | . | CAISSQGASYNEQFF | TGTGCCATCAGTTCACAGGGAGCCTCCTACAATGAGCAGTTCTTC
TRBJ2-1 | TRBV28 | TRBD1 | . | CASSLVRDRISNEQFF | TGTGCCAGCAGTTTAGTGCGGGACAGGATCTCAAATGAGCAGTTCTTC
TRBJ2-7 | TRBV11-3 | TRBD1 | . | CASSFGTGAGEQYF | TGTGCCAGCAGCTTCGGGACAGGGGCGGGCGAGCAGTACTTC
TRBJ2-2 | TRBV7-2 | . | . | CASSFRPERSSAGELFF | TGTGCCAGCAGCTTCCGTCCTGAGCGATCTTCGGCCGGGGAGCTGTTTTTT
TRBJ1-5 | TRBV25-1 | . | . | CASRGPGDGNQPQHF | TGTGCCAGCAGGGGTCCAGGGGACGGCAATCAGCCCCAGCATTTT
TRBJ2-3 | TRBV5-1 | TRBD2 | . | CASSRGLAGEPDTQYF | TGCGCCAGCAGCAGGGGACTAGCGGGAGAACCCGATACGCAGTATTTT
TRBJ2-7 | TRBV6-5 | . | . | CASKTAREQYF | TGTGCCAGCAAGACGGCACGCGAGCAGTACTTC
TRBJ2-1 | TRBV6-5 | . | . | CASNYETGTSYNEQFF | TGTGCCAGCAATTACGAGACAGGGACTTCCTACAATGAGCAGTTCTTC
TRBJ1-3 | TRBV21-1 | . | . | CASSNPDYSGNTIYF | TGTGCCAGCAGCAACCCGGACTACTCTGGAAACACCATATATTTT
TRBJ1-5 | TRBV18 | TRBD1 | . | CASSSTGVDGQPQHF | TGTGCCAGCTCCTCCACAGGGGTTGATGGTCAGCCCCAGCATTTT
TRBJ2-2 | TRBV5-1 | TRBD1 | . | CASSLYGTGVSSNTGELFF | TGCGCCAGCAGCCTATACGGGACAGGGGTCTCCTCGAACACCGGGGAGCTGTTTTTT
TRBJ2-3 | TRBV6-1 | . | . | CATKDHRTDTQYF | TGTGCCACCAAGGACCACCGCACAGATACGCAGTATTTT
TRBJ2-7 | TRBV5-1 | TRBD2 | . | CASSLPGLDVEQYF | TGCGCCAGCAGCTTACCGGGACTAGACGTTGAGCAGTACTTC
TRBJ1-3 | TRBV28 | . | . | CASSLTAGNTIYF | TGTGCCAGCAGTTTAACAGCTGGAAACACCATATATTTT
TRBJ2-3 | TRBV15 | TRBD2 | . | CATSRSAGLAGVIDTQYF | TGTGCCACCAGCAGATCGGCCGGACTAGCGGGCGTAATTGATACGCAGTATTTT
TRBJ2-1 | TRBV2 | TRBD2 | . | CASSRGTSVNEQFF | TGTGCCAGCAGTCGCGGGACTAGCGTTAATGAGCAGTTCTTC
TRBJ2-7 | TRBV7-3 | . | . | CASSLTASSYEQYF | TGTGCCAGCAGCTTGACCGCTAGCTCCTACGAGCAGTACTTC
TRBJ1-2 | TRBV5-1 | . | . | CASSSSAGNYGYTF | TGCGCCAGCAGCTCCAGTGCAGGGAACTATGGCTACACCTTC
TRBJ1-1 | TRBV6-6 | . | . | CASSYGRNTEAFF | TGTGCCAGCAGTTACGGGAGGAACACTGAAGCTTTCTTT
TRBJ1-1 | TRBV5-3 | TRBD1 | . | CARSLEGGAENTEAFF | TGTGCCAGAAGCTTGGAAGGGGGCGCCGAGAACACTGAAGCTTTCTTT
TRBJ2-7 | TRBV5-5 | . | once | CASSLAPIPYEQYF | TGTGCCAGCAGCTTGGCGCCGATACCCTACGAGCAGTACTTC
TRBJ2-7 | TRBV5-1 | TRBD2 | . | CASSFGLAGEYEQYF | TGCGCCAGCAGCTTTGGGCTAGCGGGAGAGTACGAGCAGTACTTC
TRBJ2-3 | TRBV6-1 | . | . | CASGGGPQRLSTDTQYF | TGTGCCAGCGGTGGGGGCCCCCAGCGGCTAAGCACAGATACGCAGTATTTT
TRBJ1-2 | TRBV5-1 | . | . | CASTLGGVSTQYGYTF | TGCGCCAGCACCTTGGGGGGGGTCAGCACCCAATATGGCTACACCTTC
TRBJ2-3 | TRBV25-1 | . | . | CASSEPGYGTDTQYF | TGTGCCAGCAGTGAACCCGGCTACGGCACAGATACGCAGTATTTT
TRBJ2-7 | TRBV5-1 | . | . | CASSLGPTSSSYEQYF | TGCGCCAGCAGCTTAGGACCGACCTCCTCTTCCTACGAGCAGTACTTC